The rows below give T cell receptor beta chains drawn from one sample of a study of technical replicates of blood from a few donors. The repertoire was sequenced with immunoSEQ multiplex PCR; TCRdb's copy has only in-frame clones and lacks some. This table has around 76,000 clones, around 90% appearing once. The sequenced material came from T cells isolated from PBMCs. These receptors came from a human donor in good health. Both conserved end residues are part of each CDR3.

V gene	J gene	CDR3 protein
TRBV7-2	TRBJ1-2	CASSSYLEAGYGYTF
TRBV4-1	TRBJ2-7	CASSQERVAGPGDEQYF
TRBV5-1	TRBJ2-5	CASSLGPPGTQYF
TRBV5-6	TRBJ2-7	CASSLAGYIYEQYF
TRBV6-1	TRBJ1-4	CASREIFREAEKLFF
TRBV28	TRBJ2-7	CASSFKGAYEQYF
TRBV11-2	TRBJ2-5	CASSGRGSETQYF
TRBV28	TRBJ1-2	CASFDGSNYGYTF
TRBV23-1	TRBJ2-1	CASSKLAGSSYNEQFF
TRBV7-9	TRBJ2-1	CASSFSGGLDEQFF
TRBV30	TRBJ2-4	CAWSVTGRGQNIQYF
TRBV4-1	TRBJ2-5	CASSLGLRSETQYF
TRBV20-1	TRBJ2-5	CSALSRRTQYF
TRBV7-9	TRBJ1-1	CASSLQNTEAFF
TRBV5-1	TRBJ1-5	CASSMGGPGSNQPQHF
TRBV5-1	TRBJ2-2	CASSLLVRTGGTGELFF
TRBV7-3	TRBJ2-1	CASSSSGGGPNEQFF
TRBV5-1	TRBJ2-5	CASRNPASGGETQYF
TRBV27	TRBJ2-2	CASRLRDTGELFF
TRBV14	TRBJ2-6	CASSLRSGANVLTF
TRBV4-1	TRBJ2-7	CASSQAPSGSSLSYEQYF
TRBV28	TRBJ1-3	CASEQAFSGNTIYF
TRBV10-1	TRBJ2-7	CASSGEGGKYEQYF
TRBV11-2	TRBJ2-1	CASSLGSNEQFF
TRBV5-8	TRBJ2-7	CASSSYSVPGLPPQYF
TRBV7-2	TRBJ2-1	CASSLETSPTIYNEQFF
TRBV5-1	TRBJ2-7	CASNSDRGVNEQYF
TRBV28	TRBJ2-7	CASSLVQGGEQYF